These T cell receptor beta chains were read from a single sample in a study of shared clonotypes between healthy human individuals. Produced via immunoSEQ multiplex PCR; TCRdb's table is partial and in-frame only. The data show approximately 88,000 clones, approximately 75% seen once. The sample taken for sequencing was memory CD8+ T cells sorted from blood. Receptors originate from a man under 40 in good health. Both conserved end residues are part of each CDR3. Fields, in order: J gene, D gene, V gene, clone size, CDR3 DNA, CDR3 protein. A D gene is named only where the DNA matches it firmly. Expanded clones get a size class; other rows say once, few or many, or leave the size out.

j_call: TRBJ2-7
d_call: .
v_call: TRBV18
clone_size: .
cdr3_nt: TGTGCCAGCTCACGAAGGGCAGGGGAGAACGAGCAGTACTTC
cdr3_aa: CASSRRAGENEQYF

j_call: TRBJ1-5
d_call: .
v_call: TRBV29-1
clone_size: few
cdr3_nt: TGCAGCGTTCGAGGGGCGGATTATCAGCCCCAGCATTTT
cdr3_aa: CSVRGADYQPQHF

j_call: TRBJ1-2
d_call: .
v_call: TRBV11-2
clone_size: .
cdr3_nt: TGTGCCAGCAGCTTAGTTAACTATGGCTACACCTTC
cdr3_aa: CASSLVNYGYTF

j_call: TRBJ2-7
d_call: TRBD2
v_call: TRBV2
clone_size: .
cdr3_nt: TGTGCCAGCGGAGCGGGAGTCTATCCCGACGAGCAGTACTTC
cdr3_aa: CASGAGVYPDEQYF

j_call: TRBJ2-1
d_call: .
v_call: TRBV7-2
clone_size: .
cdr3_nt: TGTGCCAGCAGCTTAGACACCTACAATGAGCAGTTCTTC
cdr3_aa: CASSLDTYNEQFF

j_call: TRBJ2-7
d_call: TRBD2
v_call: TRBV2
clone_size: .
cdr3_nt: TGTGCCAGCGCGACTAGCGGACCCTACGAGCAGTACTTC
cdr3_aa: CASATSGPYEQYF

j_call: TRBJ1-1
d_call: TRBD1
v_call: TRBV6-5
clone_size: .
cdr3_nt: TGTGCCAGCCGCCGAACAGGGGGAACTGAAGCTTTCTTT
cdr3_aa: CASRRTGGTEAFF

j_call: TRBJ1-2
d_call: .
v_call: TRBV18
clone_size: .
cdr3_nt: TGTGCCAGCTCAGGACAGTCTAACTATGGCTACACCTTC
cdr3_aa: CASSGQSNYGYTF

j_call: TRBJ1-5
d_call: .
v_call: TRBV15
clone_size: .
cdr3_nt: TGTGCCACCAGCAGAGACCTCCCGACAGGTCCCCAGCATTTT
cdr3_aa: CATSRDLPTGPQHF

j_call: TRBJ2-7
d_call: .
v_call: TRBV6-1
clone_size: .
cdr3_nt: TGTGCCAGCAAGTCAACCGGGGCGGGATCCTACGAGCAGTACTTC
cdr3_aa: CASKSTGAGSYEQYF

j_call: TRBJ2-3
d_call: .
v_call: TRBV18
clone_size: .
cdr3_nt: TGTGCCAGCTCCGGGCTAATAACAGATACGCAGTATTTT
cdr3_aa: CASSGLITDTQYF

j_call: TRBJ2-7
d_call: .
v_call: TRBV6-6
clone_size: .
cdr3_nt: TGTGCCAGCAAACCCACTTTAGCGGCTTACGAGCAGTACTTC
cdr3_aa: CASKPTLAAYEQYF

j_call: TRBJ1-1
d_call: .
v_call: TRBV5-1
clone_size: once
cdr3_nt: TGCGCCAGCAGCTTGGTCGGCCTGGGTTCTGAAGCTTTCTTT
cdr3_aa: CASSLVGLGSEAFF

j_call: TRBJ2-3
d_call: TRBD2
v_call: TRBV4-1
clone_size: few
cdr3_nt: TGCGCCAGCAGCCCGAGCGGGAGAGGTACAGATACGCAGTATTTT
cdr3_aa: CASSPSGRGTDTQYF

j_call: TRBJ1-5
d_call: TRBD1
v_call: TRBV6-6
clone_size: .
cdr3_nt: TGTGCCAGCAGGGGACCCGGGACAGGGGTCGATCAGCCCCAGCATTTT
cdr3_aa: CASRGPGTGVDQPQHF

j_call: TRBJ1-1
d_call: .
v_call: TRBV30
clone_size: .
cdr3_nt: TGTGCCTGGAGTGTAATCATGAACACTGAAGCTTTCTTT
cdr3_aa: CAWSVIMNTEAFF

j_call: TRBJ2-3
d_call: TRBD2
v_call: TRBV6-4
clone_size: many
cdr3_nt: TGTGCCAGCAGTGACTCTAGCGGGAGGGCAGATACGCAGTATTTT
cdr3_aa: CASSDSSGRADTQYF

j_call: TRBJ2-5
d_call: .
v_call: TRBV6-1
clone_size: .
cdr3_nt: TGTGCCAGCGTGCGGATGGGAGAGACCCAGTACTTC
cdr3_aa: CASVRMGETQYF

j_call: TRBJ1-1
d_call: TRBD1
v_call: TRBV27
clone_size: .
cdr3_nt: TGTGCCAGCAGTTCCCTACTCGGACAGGACGAAGCTTTCTTT
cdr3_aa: CASSSLLGQDEAFF

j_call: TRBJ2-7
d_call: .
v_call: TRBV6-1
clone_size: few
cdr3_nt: TGTGCCAGCAGTGAAGCTGCCGCCGAGCAGTACTTC
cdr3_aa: CASSEAAAEQYF

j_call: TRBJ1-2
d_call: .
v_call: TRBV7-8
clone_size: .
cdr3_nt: TGTGCCAGCAGCTTAGTCCGGAGACCCCTCGGGAACTATGGCTACACCTTC
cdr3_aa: CASSLVRRPLGNYGYTF

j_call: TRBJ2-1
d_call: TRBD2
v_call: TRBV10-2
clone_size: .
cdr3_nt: TGCGCCAGCAGCCTAGCGGGAGGGCCGGGGGATGAGCAGTTCTTC
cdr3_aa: CASSLAGGPGDEQFF

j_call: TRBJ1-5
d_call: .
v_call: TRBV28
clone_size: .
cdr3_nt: TGTGCCAGCAGTTTATCCGGGGCAGGCTACCATCAGCCCCAGCATTTT
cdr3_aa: CASSLSGAGYHQPQHF

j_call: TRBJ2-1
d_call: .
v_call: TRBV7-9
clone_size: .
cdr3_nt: TGTGCCAGCAGCTTAGAGCAAGCAGGCCCCTTTTGGAATGAGCAGTTCTTC
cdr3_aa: CASSLEQAGPFWNEQFF

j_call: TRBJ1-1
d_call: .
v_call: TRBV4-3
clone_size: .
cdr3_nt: TGCGCCAGCAGCCAAGACGGGGTTGGGAACACTGAAGCTTTCTTT
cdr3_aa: CASSQDGVGNTEAFF

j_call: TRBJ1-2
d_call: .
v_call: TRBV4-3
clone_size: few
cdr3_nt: TGCGCCAGCAGCCAAGGGGTTAACTACAGGACCTCTAACTATGGCTACACCTTC
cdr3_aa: CASSQGVNYRTSNYGYTF

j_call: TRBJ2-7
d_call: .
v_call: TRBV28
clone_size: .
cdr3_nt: TGTGCCAGCAGGGGGCGGGTGAGCTCCTACGAGCAGTACTTC
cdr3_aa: CASRGRVSSYEQYF

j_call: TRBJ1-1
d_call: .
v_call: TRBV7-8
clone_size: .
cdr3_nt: TGTGCCAGCAGCTTGATTTCGGGGGGCGCGTGGCTCGCTTTCTTT
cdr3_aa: CASSLISGGAWLAFF

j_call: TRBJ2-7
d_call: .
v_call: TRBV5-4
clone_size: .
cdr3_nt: TGTGCCAGCAGCTTGGGAACTTCTGTAGGACACTACGAGCAGTACTTC
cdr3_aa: CASSLGTSVGHYEQYF

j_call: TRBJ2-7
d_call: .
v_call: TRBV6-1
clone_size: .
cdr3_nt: TGTGCCACCGCATTTACCTACGAGCAGTACTTC
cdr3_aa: CATAFTYEQYF

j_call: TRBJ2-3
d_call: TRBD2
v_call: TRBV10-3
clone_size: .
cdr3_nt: TGTGCCATCAGTGAGTTAGCGGGTACTACAGAAGATACGCAGTATTTT
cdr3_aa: CAISELAGTTEDTQYF

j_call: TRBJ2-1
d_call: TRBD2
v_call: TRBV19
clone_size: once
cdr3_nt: TGTGCCAGTAGTATAGGGACTAGCGGGAGTTCCTACAATGAGCAGTTCTTC
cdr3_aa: CASSIGTSGSSYNEQFF

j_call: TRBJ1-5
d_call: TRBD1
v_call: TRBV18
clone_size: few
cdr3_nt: TGTGCCAGCTCACCAATGGACAGGGCCAGCAATCAGCCCCAGCATTTT
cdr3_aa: CASSPMDRASNQPQHF

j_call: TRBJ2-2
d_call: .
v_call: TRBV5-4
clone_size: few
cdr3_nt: TGTGCCAGCAGCTTGCGGGACGGAACCGGGGAGCTGTTTTTT
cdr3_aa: CASSLRDGTGELFF

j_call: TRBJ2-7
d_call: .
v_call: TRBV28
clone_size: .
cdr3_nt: TGTGCCAGCAGTTTAATGTCTGGTACCTACGAGCAGTACTTC
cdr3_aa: CASSLMSGTYEQYF

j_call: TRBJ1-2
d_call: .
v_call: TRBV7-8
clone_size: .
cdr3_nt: TGTGCCAGCAGCGTAGGACGCGGCGCGCTTGGGGGAGGCTACACCTTC
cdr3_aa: CASSVGRGALGGGYTF

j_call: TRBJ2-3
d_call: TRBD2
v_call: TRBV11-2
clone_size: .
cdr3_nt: TGTGCCAGCAGCCCCCGACTAGCGGAGAGCACAGATACGCAGTATTTT
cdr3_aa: CASSPRLAESTDTQYF

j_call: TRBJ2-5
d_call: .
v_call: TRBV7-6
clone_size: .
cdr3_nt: TGTGCCAGCAGCCGAATCCAAGAGACCCAGTACTTC
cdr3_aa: CASSRIQETQYF

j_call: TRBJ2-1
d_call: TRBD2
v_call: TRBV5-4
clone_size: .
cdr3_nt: TGTGCCAGCAGCTTGGAACTAGCGGAGTCGGGTGAGCAGTTCTTC
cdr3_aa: CASSLELAESGEQFF

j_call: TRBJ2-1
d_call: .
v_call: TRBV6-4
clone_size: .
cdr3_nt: TGTGCCAGCAGTGGACGACACAGCAATGAGCAGTTCTTC
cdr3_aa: CASSGRHSNEQFF

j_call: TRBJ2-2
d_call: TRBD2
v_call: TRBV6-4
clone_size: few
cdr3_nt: TGTGCCAGCAGTCTAGCGGGAGATAGCACCGGGGAGCTGTTTTTT
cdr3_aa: CASSLAGDSTGELFF

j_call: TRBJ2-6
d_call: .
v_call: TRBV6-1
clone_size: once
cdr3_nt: TGTGCCAGCAGACCGGGACCAAACAACGTCCTGACTTTC
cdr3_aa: CASRPGPNNVLTF

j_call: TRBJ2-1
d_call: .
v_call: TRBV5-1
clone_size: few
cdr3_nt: TGCGCCAGCAGCTTGGCCCCCAATAATGAGCAGTTCTTC
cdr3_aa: CASSLAPNNEQFF

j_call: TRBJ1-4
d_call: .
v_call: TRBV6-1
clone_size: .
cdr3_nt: TGTGCCAGCAGTGAGCTCGGGACGAATAATGAAAAACTGTTTTTT
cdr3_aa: CASSELGTNNEKLFF

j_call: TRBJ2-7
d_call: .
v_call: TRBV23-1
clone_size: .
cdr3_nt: TGCGCCAGCAGTGGGGCCTACGAGCAGTACTTC
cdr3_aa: CASSGAYEQYF

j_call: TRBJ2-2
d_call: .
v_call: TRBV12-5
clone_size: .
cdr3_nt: TGTGCTAGTGTTGCGACCGGACAGCGAACCGGGGAGCTGTTTTTT
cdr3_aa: CASVATGQRTGELFF

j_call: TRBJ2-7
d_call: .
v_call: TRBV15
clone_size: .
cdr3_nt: TGTGCCACAAGCAATAGCAGGGAATCAGACGAGCAGTACTTC
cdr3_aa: CATSNSRESDEQYF

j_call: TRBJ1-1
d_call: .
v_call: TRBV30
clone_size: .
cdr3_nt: TGTGCCTGGGCAGGGGCCAACACTGAAGCTTTCTTT
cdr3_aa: CAWAGANTEAFF

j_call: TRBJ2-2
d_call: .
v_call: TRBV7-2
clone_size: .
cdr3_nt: TGTGCCAGCAGCCCCATGAACGGGGGCTTAGCCGGGGAGCTGTTTTTT
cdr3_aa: CASSPMNGGLAGELFF

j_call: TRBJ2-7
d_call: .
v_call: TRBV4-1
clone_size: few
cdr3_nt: TGCGCCAGCAGCCAAGATCGGAGCAGAGTCTACGAGCAGTACTTC
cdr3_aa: CASSQDRSRVYEQYF

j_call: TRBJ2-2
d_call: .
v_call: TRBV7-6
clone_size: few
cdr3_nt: TGTGCCAGCAGCTTAAGAGGACAGTTTCGGACCGGGGAGCTGTTTTTT
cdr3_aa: CASSLRGQFRTGELFF